This T cell receptor (beta chain) was sequenced in a study of blood T cell repertoires in COVID-19. As for the study in general: Material from acute and convalescent COVID-19 was sourced from the United States, Italy and Spain.

The V and J ends lost 2 bases and 2 bases, in that order; junction bases with no gene match: 4. The CDR3 length is 16 residues. Looked up from germline, CDR1 is LGHNA and CDR2 is YNFKEQ. As originally analysed: For nucleated cells, counts were estimated from reference gene primer amplification. Assay: immunoSEQ multiplex PCR; the TCRdb copy retains only in-frame clones and omits some. V and J calls and clone size are those listed in that table; D and trimming were worked out from the DNA. The table has some 190,000 clones, more than 75% seen once. This TCR derives from a woman aged 55-70 years with COVID-19, enrolled during active disease. Sequencing was done on a sample of peripheral blood. This rearrangement joins TRBV4-2 to TRBJ2-1; TRBD2 matches 9 bases. The CDR3 reads CASSQSIAGAYNEQFF. CDR3 DNA: TGTGCCAGCAGCCAAAGTATAGCGGGAGCCTACAATGAGCAGTTCTTC.